This T cell receptor beta chain comes out of a study of T cells expressing NK-cell markers. Study-wide context: It was from sorted CD3+CD56+NKG2C+, CD3+CD56+NKG2C- and CD3+CD56-NKG2C+ T cells that TCR beta repertoires came. Within the sequenced cohort of eight donors, seven exhibited HCMV seropositivity and one was seronegative.

About this clonotype itself: Its cognate antigen is unknown.

Study-wide results and caveats: In a handful of donors, dominant CD3+CD56+NKG2C+ clonotypes ranked among the top 10 CD8+ clonotypes.

Synthesis of TCR beta cDNA relied on 5'RACE template switching carrying UMIs. Reanalyzing the 5' RACE reads, TCRdb keeps one entry per CDR3 protein, without DNA. Recorded here are roughly 160,000 distinct CDR3 sequences; the top ten clones represent around 21%. This CDR3 has 15 residues. Germline V gene sequence: CDR1 KGHSH, CDR2 LQKENI. Specimen: blood T cells: a sorted CD56 or NKG2C T cell subset, CD4+ or CD8+ T cells, or bulk PBMC T cells (not recorded which). The chain is built from TRBV18 and TRBJ2-3; as DNA is missing, the TRBD1 call by TCRdb cannot be tested. The receptor was derived from a man aged 18-70 years in good health. This CDR3 reads CASSPWDRGTDTQYF.